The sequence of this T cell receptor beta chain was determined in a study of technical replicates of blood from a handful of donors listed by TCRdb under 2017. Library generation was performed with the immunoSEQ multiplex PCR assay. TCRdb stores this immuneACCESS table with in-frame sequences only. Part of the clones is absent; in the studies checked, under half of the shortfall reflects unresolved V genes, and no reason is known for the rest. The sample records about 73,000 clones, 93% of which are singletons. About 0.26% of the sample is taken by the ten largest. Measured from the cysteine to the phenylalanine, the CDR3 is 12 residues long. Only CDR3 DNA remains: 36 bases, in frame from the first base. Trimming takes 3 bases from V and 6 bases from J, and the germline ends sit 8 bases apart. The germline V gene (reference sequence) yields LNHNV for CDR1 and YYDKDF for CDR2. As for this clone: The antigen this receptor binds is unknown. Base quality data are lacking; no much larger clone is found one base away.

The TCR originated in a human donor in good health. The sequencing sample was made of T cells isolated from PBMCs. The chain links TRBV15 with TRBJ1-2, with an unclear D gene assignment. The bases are TGTGCCACCAGCAGGTCGAGCGATGGCTACACCTTC. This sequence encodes CATSRSSDGYTF. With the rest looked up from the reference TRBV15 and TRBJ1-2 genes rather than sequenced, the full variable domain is DAMVIQNPRYQVTQFGKPVTLSCSQTLNHNVMYWYQQKSSQAPKLLFHYYDKDFNNEADTPDNFQSRRPNTSFCFLDIRSPGLGDTAMYLCATSRSSDGYTFGSGTRLTVV.